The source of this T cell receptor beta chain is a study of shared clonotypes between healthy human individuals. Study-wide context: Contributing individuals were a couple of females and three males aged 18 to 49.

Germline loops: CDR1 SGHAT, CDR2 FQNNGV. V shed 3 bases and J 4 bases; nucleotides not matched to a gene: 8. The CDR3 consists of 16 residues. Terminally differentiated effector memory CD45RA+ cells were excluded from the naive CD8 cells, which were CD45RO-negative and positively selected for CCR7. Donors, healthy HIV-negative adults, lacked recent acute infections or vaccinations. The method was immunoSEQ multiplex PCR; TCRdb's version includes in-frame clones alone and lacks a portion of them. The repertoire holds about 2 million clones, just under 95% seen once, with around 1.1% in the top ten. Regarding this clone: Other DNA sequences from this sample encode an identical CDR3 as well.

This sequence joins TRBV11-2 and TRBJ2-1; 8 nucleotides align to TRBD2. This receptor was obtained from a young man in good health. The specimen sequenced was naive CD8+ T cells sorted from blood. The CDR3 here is CASSLEGLAGYNEQFF. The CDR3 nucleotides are TGTGCCAGCAGCTTGGAAGGCCTAGCGGGTTACAATGAGCAGTTCTTC.